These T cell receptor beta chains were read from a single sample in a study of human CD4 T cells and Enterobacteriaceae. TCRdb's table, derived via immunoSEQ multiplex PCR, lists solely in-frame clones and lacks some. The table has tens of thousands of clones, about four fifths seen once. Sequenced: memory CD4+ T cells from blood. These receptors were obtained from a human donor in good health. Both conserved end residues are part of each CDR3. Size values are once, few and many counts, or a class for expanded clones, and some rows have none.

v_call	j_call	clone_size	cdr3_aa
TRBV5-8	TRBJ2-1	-	CASSFSGSSYNEQFF
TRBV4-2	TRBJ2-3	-	CASSHQAGTTDTQYF
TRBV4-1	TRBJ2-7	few	CASSQDHRAGVRYEQYF
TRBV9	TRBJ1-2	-	CASSPNNRQGGSGYTF
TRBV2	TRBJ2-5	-	CASTSLRGETQYF
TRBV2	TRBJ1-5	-	CASRRGRDSHQPQHF
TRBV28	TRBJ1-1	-	CASIGQMNTEAFF
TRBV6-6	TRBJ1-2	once	CASSYSRAGGYGYTF
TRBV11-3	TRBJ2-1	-	CASSPSGTSGRRPYNEQFF
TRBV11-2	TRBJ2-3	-	CASSLATAKQTDTQYF
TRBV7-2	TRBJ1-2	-	CASSSRQTSSGYTF
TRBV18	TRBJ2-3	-	CASSPSSRADTQYF
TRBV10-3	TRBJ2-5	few	CAISRTEQETQYF
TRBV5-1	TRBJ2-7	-	CASSLGGGSYEQYF
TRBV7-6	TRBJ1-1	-	CASSLGAGTEAFF
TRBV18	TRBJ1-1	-	CASSPGTEAFF